The text below deals with one TCR beta chain. This clonotype showed up just a few times. Its antigen is unknown. There are no base qualities to consult, and no much larger clone falls within one base. TCRbeta repertoires were measured from mRNA instead of genomic DNA, an approach that captures expressed receptors. Leukocytes from the buffy coat were collected into Trizol, and RNA was extracted using the Direct-zol RNA MiniPrep Plus kit with no cell sorting. EDTA blood tubes were spun right away at 4 degrees C to separate plasma, buffy coat and red blood cells. The CDR3 runs 15 residues from the cysteine to the phenylalanine. Of the read, only the CDR3 DNA is kept; its 45 bases are in frame from base 1. From the germline V gene, CDR1 is SQVTM and CDR2 is ANQGSEA. V trim: 3 bases; J trim: 6 bases; unmatched bases: 12. The sample comes from a study of robustness of blood B and T cell sequencing (dated by TCRdb to 2017 to 2018). Regarding the study in general: The goal of the study was to find out how much peripheral blood is required to reliably describe the TCRbeta and IgG repertoires of an individual. In each of the nine to ten independently drawn blood samples, both the TCRbeta and the IgG repertoires were quantified. For technical replicates, two replicate TCRbeta cDNA libraries were prepared from one shared RNA pool that came from a single 10 ml draw. What the work shows at the level of the full study, not this receptor alone: Pooling tubes did not make the overlap of rare TCRbeta clonotypes any better, which implies that much larger blood volumes would be needed to capture those rare clonotypes. Because EDTA tubes had to be fractionated immediately, the use of EDTA tubes in multi-site collections was limited. Between the technical replicate libraries, under 95% of the top 10,000 TCRbeta clonotypes in one library were also present in the other library. Coverage of the top 10,000 TCRbeta clonotypes approached saturation when 3 or 4 tubes (roughly 27-40 ml blood) were combined. Every single 10 ml sample contained the 1,000 most abundant TCRbeta clonotypes from the pooled draws. The TCRbeta rarefaction curves did not fully level off, which suggests either under-sequencing or many low-abundance clonotypes. Evidence of cross-contamination, likely caused by batch processing, was seen in one pair of TCRbeta libraries, and the UMI-sequence pairs shared between the two libraries were removed.

The library was obtained by PCR. Instrument on record: Illumina MiSeq. Synthesis of cDNA relied on SMARTScribe reverse transcriptase together with a 5' template-switch oligo that added a universal priming site. Each cDNA molecule was tagged by a 12-nucleotide random unique molecular identifier (UMI) carried on the template-switch oligo. During reverse transcription, TCRbeta transcripts were targeted using chain-specific reverse primers. Uracil DNA glycosylase treatment removed residual template-switch adapters, and cDNA was purified with a Qiagen MinElute kit. For the first PCR, around 23 cycles were run with KAPA HiFi HotStart ReadyMix and step-out primers, split across four 50 ul reactions. Products of the first-round PCR were gel-purified before additional amplification. Illumina Nextera adapters were attached in a second PCR of 7 to 9 cycles, and the libraries were then purified and pooled. A 50-nucleotide 5' read captured the UMI barcode for each TCRbeta molecule. In the source study's methods: The MIGEC toolkit was used to group reads by UMI into consensus reads. PEAR was used to merge forward and reverse consensus reads into final reads. A custom decontamination script removed identical UMI-sequence pairs shared across libraries, treating them as cross-sample contamination. V(D)J assignment and CDR3 extraction were performed with MIGMAP, a wrapper around IgBLAST. A TCR clonotype was defined as sharing the same V gene, J gene and CDR3 amino acid sequence, and CDR1 and CDR2 were not sequenced. The public reads were reprocessed in TCRdb via fastp at Q25 and MiXCR, keeping in-frame beta chains. When rows share a CDR3 protein, they turn into one entry using the most common DNA and genes. The V and J calls shown here were made by TCRdb, not taken from the authors' results. The sample profile shows about 3,600 distinct CDR3 sequences; around half of them were found once. The ten most abundant clones make up more than 20% of the sample.

The receptor comes from a human donor in good health. The sequence joins TRBV29-1 to TRBJ1-2; 8 central nucleotides agree with TRBD1. The sequenced material came from peripheral blood. The DNA sequence follows: TGCAGCGTTGATTTGACCTGGGACAGGAAAGATGGCTACACCTTC. This codes for CSVDLTWDRKDGYTF.